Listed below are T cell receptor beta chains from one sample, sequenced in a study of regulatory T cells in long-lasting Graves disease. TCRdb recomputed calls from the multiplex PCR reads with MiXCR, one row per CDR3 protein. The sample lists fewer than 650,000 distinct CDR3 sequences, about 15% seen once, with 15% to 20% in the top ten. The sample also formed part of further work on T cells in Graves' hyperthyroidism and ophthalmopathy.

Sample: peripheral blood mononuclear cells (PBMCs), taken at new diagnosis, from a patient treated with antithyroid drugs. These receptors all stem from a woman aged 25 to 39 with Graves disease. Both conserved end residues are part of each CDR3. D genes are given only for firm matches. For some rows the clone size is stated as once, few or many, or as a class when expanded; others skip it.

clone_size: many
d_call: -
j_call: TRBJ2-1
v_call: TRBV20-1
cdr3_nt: TGCAGTGCTCAAGTGGGGCTAGCCAACAATGAGCAGTTCTTC
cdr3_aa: CSAQVGLANNEQFF

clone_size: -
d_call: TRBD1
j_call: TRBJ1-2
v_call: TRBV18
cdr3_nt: TGTGCCAGCTCACCCCTCCCGGACAGGGTTTGGAGGTTCGTCTATGGCTACACCTTC
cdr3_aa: CASSPLPDRVWRFVYGYTF

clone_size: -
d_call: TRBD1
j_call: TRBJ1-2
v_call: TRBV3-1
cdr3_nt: TGTGCCAGTTCGGTCCTACAGGGGGTGATGACCTTC
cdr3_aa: CASSVLQGVMTF

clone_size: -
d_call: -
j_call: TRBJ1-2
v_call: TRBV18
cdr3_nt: TGTGCCAGCTCACCGCCTGGAAGGGACTATGGCTACACCTTC
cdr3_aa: CASSPPGRDYGYTF

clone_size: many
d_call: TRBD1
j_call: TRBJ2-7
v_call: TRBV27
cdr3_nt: TGTGCCAGCATCCGGACGGGACAGGGCCACGAGCAGTACTTC
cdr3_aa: CASIRTGQGHEQYF

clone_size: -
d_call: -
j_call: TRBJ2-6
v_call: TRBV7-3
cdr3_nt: TGTGCCAGCAGCTATAGTGGACAGCTGGCCTCTGGGGCCAACGTCCTGACTTTC
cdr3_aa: CASSYSGQLASGANVLTF

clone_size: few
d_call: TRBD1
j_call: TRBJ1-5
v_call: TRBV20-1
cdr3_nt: TGCAGTGCAAACCTGGACAGGAATCAGCCCCAGCATTTT
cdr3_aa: CSANLDRNQPQHF

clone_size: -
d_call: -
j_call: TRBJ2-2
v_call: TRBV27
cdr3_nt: TGTGCCAGCAGTTTATCGATGGCAGGGAACACCGGGGGCGTGTTTTTT
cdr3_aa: CASSLSMAGNTGGVFF

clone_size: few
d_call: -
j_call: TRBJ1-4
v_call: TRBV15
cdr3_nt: TGTGCCACCAGCAGAGTACCCGGGACCGCTAATGAAAAACTGTTTTTT
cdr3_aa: CATSRVPGTANEKLFF

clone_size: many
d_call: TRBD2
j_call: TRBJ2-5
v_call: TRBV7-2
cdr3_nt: TGTGCCAGCAGCTTAGTTTATAGCGGGCAAGAGACCCAGTACTTC
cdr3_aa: CASSLVYSGQETQYF

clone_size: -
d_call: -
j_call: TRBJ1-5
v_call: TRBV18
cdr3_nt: TGTGCCAGCTCACCAGAGGGGGGAACGAGCAATCAGCCCCAGCATTTT
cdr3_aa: CASSPEGGTSNQPQHF

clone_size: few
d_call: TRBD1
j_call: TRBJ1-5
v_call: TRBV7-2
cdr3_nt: TGTGCCAGCAGCCTGACAGGGCAAGGTCAGCCCCAGCATTTT
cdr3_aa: CASSLTGQGQPQHF

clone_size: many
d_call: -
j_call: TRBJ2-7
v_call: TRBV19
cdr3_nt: TGTGCCAGTAGTGTAACAGGGTCCCCTACCTACGAGCAGTACTTC
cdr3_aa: CASSVTGSPTYEQYF

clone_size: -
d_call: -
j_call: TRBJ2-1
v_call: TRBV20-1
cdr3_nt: TGCAGTGCTAGATTGTGGCGGGAACCCTACAATGAGCAGTTCTTC
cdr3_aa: CSARLWREPYNEQFF

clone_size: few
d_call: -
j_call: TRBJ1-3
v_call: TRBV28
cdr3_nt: TGTGCCAGCAGTTTACCCGCAGGACACGGTAGCGCCATATATTTT
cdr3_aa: CASSLPAGHGSAIYF

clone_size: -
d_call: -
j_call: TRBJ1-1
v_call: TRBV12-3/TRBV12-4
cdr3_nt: TGTGCCAGCAGTCAGGGGCAGACCCAAGCTTTCTTT
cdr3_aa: CASSQGQTQAFF

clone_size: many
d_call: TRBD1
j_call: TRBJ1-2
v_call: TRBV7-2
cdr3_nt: TGTGCCAGCAGCCCGGGACAGTTAGCTAACTATGGCTACACCTTC
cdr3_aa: CASSPGQLANYGYTF

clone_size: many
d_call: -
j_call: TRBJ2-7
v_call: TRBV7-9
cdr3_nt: TGTGCCAGCAGCCCTCTGACAGCCTTTAGCTCCTACGAGCAGTACTTC
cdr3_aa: CASSPLTAFSSYEQYF

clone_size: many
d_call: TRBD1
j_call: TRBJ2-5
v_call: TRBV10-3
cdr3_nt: TGTGCCATCAGTGAGTCAGGACAGGGCCTACGAGAGACCCAGTACTTC
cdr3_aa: CAISESGQGLRETQYF

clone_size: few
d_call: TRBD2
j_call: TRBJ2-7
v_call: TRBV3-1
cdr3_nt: TGTGCCAGCAGTCGCAGGAGGGAGGGTACCGAGCAGTACTTC
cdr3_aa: CASSRRREGTEQYF

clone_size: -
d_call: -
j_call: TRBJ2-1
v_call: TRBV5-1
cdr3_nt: TGCGCCAGCCGGGCCCTAGTTTACAATGAGCAGTTCTTC
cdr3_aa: CASRALVYNEQFF

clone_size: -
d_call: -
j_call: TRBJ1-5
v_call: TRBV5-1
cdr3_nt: TGCGCCACCAAAAAAACGAATCAGCCCCAGCATTTT
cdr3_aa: CATKKTNQPQHF

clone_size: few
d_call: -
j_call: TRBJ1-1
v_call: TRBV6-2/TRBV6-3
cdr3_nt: TGTGCCAGCAGTTACTCGTCCGATATGAACACTGAAGCTTTCTTT
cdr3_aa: CASSYSSDMNTEAFF

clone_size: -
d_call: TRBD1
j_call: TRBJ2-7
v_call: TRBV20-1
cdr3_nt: TGCAGTGCTAGAGATACAGGGGGGAATTACGAGCAGTACTTC
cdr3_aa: CSARDTGGNYEQYF

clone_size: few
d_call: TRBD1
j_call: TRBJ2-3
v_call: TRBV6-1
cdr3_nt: TGTGCCACCAGGGGGACGGTCACAGATACGCGGTATTTT
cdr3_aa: CATRGTVTDTRYF

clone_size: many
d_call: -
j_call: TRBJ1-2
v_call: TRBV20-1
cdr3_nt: TGCAGCGTCGACAGTCTCCCCTATGGCTACACCTTC
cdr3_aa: CSVDSLPYGYTF

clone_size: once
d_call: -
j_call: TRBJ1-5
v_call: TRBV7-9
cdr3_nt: TGTGCCGGCAGCTTACACAATCAGCCCCAGCATTTT
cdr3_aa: CAGSLHNQPQHF

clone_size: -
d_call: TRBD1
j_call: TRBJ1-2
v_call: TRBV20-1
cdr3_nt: TGCAGTGCTAGGGATGGGACAGGGGACTATGGCTACACCTTC
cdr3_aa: CSARDGTGDYGYTF

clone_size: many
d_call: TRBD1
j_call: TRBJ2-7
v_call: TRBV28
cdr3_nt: TGTGCCAGCAGTCGTCCCGGGACAGCCTCCTACGAGCAGTACTTC
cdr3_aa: CASSRPGTASYEQYF

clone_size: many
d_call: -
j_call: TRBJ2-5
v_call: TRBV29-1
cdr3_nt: TGCAGCGTTGACGGGACGGTATCAGAGACCCAGTACTTC
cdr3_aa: CSVDGTVSETQYF

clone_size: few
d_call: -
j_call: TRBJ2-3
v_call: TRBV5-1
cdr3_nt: TGCGCCAGCAGCTTGGGTCAAGGGGATGCAGATACGCAGTATTTT
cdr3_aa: CASSLGQGDADTQYF

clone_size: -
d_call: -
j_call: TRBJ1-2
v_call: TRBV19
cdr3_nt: TGTGCCAGTAGTATGCTAGGGGCGGTGTCCAAGGTCGATGGCTACACCTTC
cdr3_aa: CASSMLGAVSKVDGYTF

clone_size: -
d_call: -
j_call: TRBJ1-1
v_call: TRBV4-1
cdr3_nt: TGCGCCAGCAGCCAAGAAGGTACACGCGCTGAAGCTTTCTTT
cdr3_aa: CASSQEGTRAEAFF

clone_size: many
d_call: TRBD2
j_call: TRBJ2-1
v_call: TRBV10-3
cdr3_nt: TGTGCCATCAGTGAGCGGACTAGCGGTTTCTACAATGAGCAGTTCTTC
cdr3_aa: CAISERTSGFYNEQFF

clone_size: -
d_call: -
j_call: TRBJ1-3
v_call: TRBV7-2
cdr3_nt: TGTGCCAGCAGCTTAGGCCAAATGGGGGAGCGTGGAAACACCATATATTTT
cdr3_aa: CASSLGQMGERGNTIYF

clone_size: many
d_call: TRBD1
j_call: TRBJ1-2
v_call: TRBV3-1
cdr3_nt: TGTGCCAGCAGACCCCAGGGGGACTATGGCTACACCTTC
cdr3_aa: CASRPQGDYGYTF

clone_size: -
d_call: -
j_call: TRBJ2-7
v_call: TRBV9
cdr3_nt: TGTGCCAGCAGCGAGACGTCCGGGACGGGATTAGGGGCGCAGTACTTC
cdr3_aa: CASSETSGTGLGAQYF

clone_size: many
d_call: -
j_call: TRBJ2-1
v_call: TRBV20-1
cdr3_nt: TGCAGTGCTAGCCCAGTTATCGGATCCTACAATGAGCAGTTCTTC
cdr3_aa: CSASPVIGSYNEQFF

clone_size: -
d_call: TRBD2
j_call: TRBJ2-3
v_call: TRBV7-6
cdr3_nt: TGTGCCAGCAGCTTGCAAAAGCTAGCGGGAACCACAGATACGCAGTATTTT
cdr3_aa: CASSLQKLAGTTDTQYF

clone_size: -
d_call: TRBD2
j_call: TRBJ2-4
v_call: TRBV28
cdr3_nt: TGTGCCGGGGGGGGAGCCAAAAACATTCAGTACTTC
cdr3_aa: CAGGGAKNIQYF

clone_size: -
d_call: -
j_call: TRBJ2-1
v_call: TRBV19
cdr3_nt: TGTGCCAGTAGTATAGACTTGAGGGCAGGGTTGTTTGAGCAGTTCTTC
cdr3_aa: CASSIDLRAGLFEQFF

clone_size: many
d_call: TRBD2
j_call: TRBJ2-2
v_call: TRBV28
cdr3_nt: TGTGCCAGCAGGGAAGCGGGACTGGACACCGGGGAGCTGTTTTTT
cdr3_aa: CASREAGLDTGELFF

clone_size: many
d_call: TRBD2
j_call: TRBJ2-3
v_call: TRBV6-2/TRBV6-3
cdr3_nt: TGTGCCAGCCTGAGTCTGCGGGAGCGTCCAGATACGCAGTATTTT
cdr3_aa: CASLSLRERPDTQYF

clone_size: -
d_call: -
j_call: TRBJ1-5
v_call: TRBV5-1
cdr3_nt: TGCGCCAGCAGCCCGACTGGGGATAGGGATCAGCCCCAGCATTTT
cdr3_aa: CASSPTGDRDQPQHF

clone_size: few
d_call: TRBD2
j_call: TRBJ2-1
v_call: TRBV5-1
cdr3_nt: TGCGCCAGCAGCTCCGCCGGGACTAGCTACAATGAGCAGTTCTTC
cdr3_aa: CASSSAGTSYNEQFF

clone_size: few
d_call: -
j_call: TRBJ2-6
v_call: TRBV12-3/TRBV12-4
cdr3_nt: TGTGCCAGCAGGCAGGGTAAGGCCAACGTCCTGACTTTC
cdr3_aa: CASRQGKANVLTF

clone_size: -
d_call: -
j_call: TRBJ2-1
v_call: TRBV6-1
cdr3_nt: TGTGCCAGCAGTCCGACTCCGGAGGCGGATGAGCAGTTCTTC
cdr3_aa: CASSPTPEADEQFF

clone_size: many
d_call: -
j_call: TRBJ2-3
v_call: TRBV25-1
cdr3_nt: TGTGCCAGCAGTGGAAGTGTGCGTACAGATACGCAGTATTTT
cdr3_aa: CASSGSVRTDTQYF

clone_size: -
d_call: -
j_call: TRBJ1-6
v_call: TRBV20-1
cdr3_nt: TGCAGTCCGGCCCTTGGGGGAAATTCACCCCTCCACTTT
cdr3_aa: CSPALGGNSPLHF

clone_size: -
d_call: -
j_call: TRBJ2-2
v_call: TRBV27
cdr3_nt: TGTGCCAGCAGTTTAGTAACCTCAACCGGGGAGCTGTTTTTT
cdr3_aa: CASSLVTSTGELFF